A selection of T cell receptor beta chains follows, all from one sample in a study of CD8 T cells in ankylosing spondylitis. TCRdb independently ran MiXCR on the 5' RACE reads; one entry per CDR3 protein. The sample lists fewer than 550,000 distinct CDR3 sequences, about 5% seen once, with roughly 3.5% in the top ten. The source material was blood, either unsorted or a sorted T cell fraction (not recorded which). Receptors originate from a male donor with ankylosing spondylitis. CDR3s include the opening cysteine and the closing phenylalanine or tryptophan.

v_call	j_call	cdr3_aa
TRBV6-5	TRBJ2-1	CASSYTGYLSYNEQFF
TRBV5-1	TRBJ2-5	CASSLAVGAATQYF
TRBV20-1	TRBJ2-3	CSSNDGTDTQYF
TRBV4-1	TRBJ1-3	CASSTGTGSGNTIYF
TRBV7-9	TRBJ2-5	CASSEAGETQYF
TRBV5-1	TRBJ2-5	CASSLGPEQETQYF
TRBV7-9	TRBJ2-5	CASSPLRTGNQETQYF
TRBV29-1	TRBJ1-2	CSGGSGNGYTF
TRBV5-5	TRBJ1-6	CASSLGQLGYSPLHF
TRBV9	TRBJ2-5	CASSVYLGETQYF
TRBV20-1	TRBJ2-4	CSPRTGRSVGIQYF
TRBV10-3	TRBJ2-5	CAIRGTSGGPDTQYF
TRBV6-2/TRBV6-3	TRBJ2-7	CASSGPGGSFNEQYF
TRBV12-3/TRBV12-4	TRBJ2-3	CASTEGLALTDTQYF
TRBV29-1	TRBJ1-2	CSVEGRQGLYGYTF
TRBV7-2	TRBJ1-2	CASSLGQLYGYTF
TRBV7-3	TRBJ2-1	CASSQTSGAYNEQFF
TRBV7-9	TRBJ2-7	CASSLGPAWSYEQYF